Listed here are 30 T cell receptor beta chains from one sample, sequenced in a study of graft-versus-host responses after intestinal transplantation (dated by TCRdb to 2020 to 2022). The sample's time point, from its label and the paper: cells obtained before transplantation from donor or recipient. Their antigens remain unidentified. Receptors were amplified or captured by the immunoSEQ multiplex PCR assay. The clones in this table, taken by TCRdb from immuneACCESS, are in-frame only. Not every clone is retained; where verified, under half of the shortfall comes from an unresolved V gene, and the cause of the rest is unknown. The sample profile shows tens of thousands of clones; 89% of them were found once. 0.62% of the sample is in the top ten clones. The input for sequencing was unstimulated CD4+ T cells sorted from spleen or lymph node cells, taken before transplant. The receptors stem from a human donor who was the organ donor for an intestinal transplant.

The chain links TRBV18 to TRBJ2-2; no definite D call. V lost 2 bases and J lost 3, with 7 bases in between. Looked up from germline, CDR1 is KGHSH and CDR2 is LQKENI. The CDR3 runs 14 residues. The CDR3 sequence: CASSPIGHTGELFF. CDR3 coding DNA: TGTGCCAGCTCACCAATTGGCCACACCGGGGAGCTGTTTTTT.

The gene calls are TRBV5-1 and TRBJ2-1, with 8 bases that match TRBD2. The CDR3 loop spans 15 amino acids. V was clipped by 0 bases and J by 8 bases; unmatched bases: 7. Germline V gene lookup returns CDR1 SGHRS and CDR2 YFSETQ. CDR3 amino acids: CASSLVSGGLDEQFF. The CDR3 region has the DNA TGCGCCAGCAGCTTGGTGTCGGGAGGGCTGGATGAGCAGTTCTTC.

This clone was counted once. The chain combines TRBV5-4 with TRBJ2-1; TRBD2 agrees at 9 bases. The CDR3 loop spans 16 amino acids. Trimming removed 4 bases from V and 7 bases from J; junction bases left unmatched: 12. Looked up from germline, CDR1 is SGHNT and CDR2 is YYREEE (reference sequence). The CDR3 here is CASSPAGGVYMNEQFF. CDR3 DNA: TGTGCCAGCAGCCCAGCGGGAGGAGTTTATATGAATGAGCAGTTCTTC. Combining the CDR3 with reference TRBV5-4 and TRBJ2-1 gives the whole variable domain ETGVTQSPTHLIKTRGQQVTLRCSSQSGHNTVSWYQQALGQGPQFIFQYYREEENGRGNFPPRFSGLQFPNYSSELNVNALELDDSALYLCASSPAGGVYMNEQFFGPGTRLTVL.

V is TRBV19 and J is TRBJ1-5; 8 bases match TRBD1. This CDR3 comprises 17 residues. The germline V gene encodes CDR1 LNHDA and CDR2 SQIVND (reference sequence). V lost 7 bases, J lost 2 bases, and 13 bases stayed unmatched. The CDR3 DNA is TGTGCCAGTACCCTTGGACAGGGCCGAGGTGGCAATCAGCCCCAGCATTTT. Translated: CASTLGQGRGGNQPQHF.

This chain uses TRBV6-5 with TRBJ2-7; 10 bases align to TRBD1. The CDR3 totals 14 residues. V was pared by 0 bases and J by 4 bases, with 0 bases of the junction left unmatched. Germline V gene data show CDR1 as MNHEY and CDR2 as SVGAGI. The CDR3 bases are TGTGCCAGCAGTTACTCGGGACAGGGGTACGAGCAGTACTTC. Protein sequence: CASSYSGQGYEQYF.

The gene calls are TRBV9 and TRBJ2-1, with D maybe TRBD2 (5 bases). The V gene's germline CDR1 is SGDLS and CDR2 YYNGEE. Trimming stripped 4 bases from V and 4 bases from J, with 15 bases between. CDR3 length: 15 residues. The CDR3 reads CASSPGVGLYNEQFF. The CDR3 DNA reads TGTGCCAGCAGCCCCGGGGTCGGGCTGTACAATGAGCAGTTCTTC.

As DNA, the CDR3 is TGTGCCAGCAGTTCGCCGGGACTAGCGGATTACGAGCAGTACTTC. Its protein is CASSSPGLADYEQYF. The gene calls are TRBV6-5 and TRBJ2-7, with 11 bases identical to TRBD2. The CDR3 runs 15 residues. Germline loops: CDR1 MNHEY, CDR2 SVGAGI. Germline trimming cut 4 bases from V and 4 bases from J; bases unmatched to any gene: 6.

The rearrangement joins TRBV4-2 to TRBJ2-7; 7 positions match TRBD2. CDR1 LGHNA and CDR2 YNFKEQ come from the germline V gene. J lost 0 bases, V lost 4 bases, and 0 bases had no gene match. This CDR3 comprises 13 residues. CDR3 protein: CASSRDYSYEQYF. DNA of the CDR3: TGTGCCAGCAGCCGGGACTACTCCTACGAGCAGTACTTC.

This chain uses TRBV30 with TRBJ1-3; 9 bases are shared with TRBD1. The CDR3 is 18 residues long. Trimming cost V 0 bases and J 0 bases; bases outside gene matches: 9. The germline V gene has CDR1 GTSNPN and CDR2 SVGIG (reference sequence). CDR3 region: CAWSVRRQGVFSGNTIYF. As DNA, the CDR3 is TGTGCCTGGAGTGTACGGAGACAGGGGGTCTTCTCTGGAAACACCATATATTTT.

This chain uses TRBV19 with TRBJ2-5; a weak D match, TRBD1 (6 bases). Trimming removed 5 bases from V and 2 bases from J, with 12 bases in between. Germline CDR1 reads LNHDA; CDR2 reads SQIVND (reference sequence). The CDR3 is 14 amino acids. The CDR3 region has the DNA TGTGCCAGTAGTTCCCAGACAGGTCAAGAGACCCAGTACTTC. It is translated as CASSSQTGQETQYF. Using reference TRBV19 and TRBJ2-5 for the parts outside the CDR3, the full variable domain is DGGITQSPKYLFRKEGQNVTLSCEQNLNHDAMYWYRQDPGQGLRLIYYSQIVNDFQKGDIAEGYSVSREKKESFPLTVTSAQKNPTAFYLCASSSQTGQETQYFGPGTRLLVL.

The chain joins TRBV30 to TRBJ1-1, with D tentatively TRBD1 (5 bases). The V gene lost 0 bases and the J gene lost 5 bases, with 19 bases spanning the gap. Germline V CDR1 and CDR2: GTSNPN, SVGIG (reference sequence). The CDR3 is 16 residues long. The CDR3: CAWSVPSDGGTTEAFF. CDR3 DNA: TGTGCCTGGAGTGTACCTTCCGACGGGGGGACGACTGAAGCTTTCTTT.

This clone was detected only once. V usage is TRBV6-5 and J usage is TRBJ1-1, with D possibly matching TRBD1 (5 bases). CDR3 size: 15 residues. From germline, CDR1 is MNHEY and CDR2 SVGAGI. Deletions cut 6 bases from V and 0 bases from J, with 14 bases between. Here the CDR3 DNA reads TGTGCCAGCAGGGAAACGCAGGGTATGAACACTGAAGCTTTCTTT. It is translated as CASRETQGMNTEAFF.

The chain employs TRBV7-9 and TRBJ1-1; TRBD1 agrees at 7 bases. The ends lost 6 bases at V and 5 bases at J; junction bases unmatched: 12. The length of the CDR3 is 15 residues. The germline V gene has CDR1 SEHNR and CDR2 FQNEAQ (reference sequence). The CDR3 loop is CASSWSDRAGTEAFF. CDR3 sequence (DNA): TGTGCCAGCAGTTGGTCCGACAGGGCAGGGACTGAAGCTTTCTTT.

The chain joins TRBV5-5 to TRBJ2-7; TRBD2 matches 9 bases. After removal of 4 bases from V and 3 bases from J, the junction contained 11 bases not matched to a gene. The germline CDR1 and CDR2 sequences are SGHKS and YYEKEE (reference sequence). CDR3 size: 16 residues. The CDR3: CASSQDLGSGSYEQYF. CDR3 sequence (DNA): TGTGCCAGCAGCCAAGATCTGGGTAGCGGGAGCTACGAGCAGTACTTC. Full variable domain (rest looked up from reference TRBV5-5 and TRBJ2-7): DAGVTQSPTHLIKTRGQQVTLRCSPISGHKSVSWYQQVLGQGPQFIFQYYEKEERGRGNFPDRFSARQFPNYSSELNVNALLLGDSALYLCASSQDLGSGSYEQYFGPGTRLTVT.

The sample holds a few counts of this clone. The chain carries TRBV6-5 and TRBJ1-2; the match to TRBD1 covers 7 bases. Germline V CDR1 and CDR2: MNHEY, SVGAGI. The CDR3 loop spans 14 amino acids. V trimming: 6 bases; J trimming: 3 bases; junction bases outside the gene matches: 7. The DNA of the CDR3 is TGTGCCAGCAGGACCTCCACAGGGGACTATGGCTACACCTTC. Protein sequence: CASRTSTGDYGYTF.

The chain joins TRBV21-1 to TRBJ2-1; the tabulated D call, TRBD2, remains unverified against the DNA. TRBV21-1 is a pseudogene segment. The CDR3 runs to 19 residues. The chain's CDR3 is CASSKALAGFNLSYNEQFF. DNA for the CDR3: TGTGCCAGCAGCAAAGCGCTAGCGGGATTCAACTTATCCTACAATGAGCAGTTCTTC.

The chain employs TRBV5-1 and TRBJ2-2, with 7 positions matching TRBD2. The V segment lost 4 bases and the J segment 8 bases; nucleotides outside the gene matches: 11. This CDR3 contains 15 residues. From germline, CDR1 is SGHRS and CDR2 YFSETQ. The CDR3 loop reads CASSQGNGGTGELFF. The DNA for the CDR3 is TGCGCCAGCAGCCAAGGAAACGGGGGGACTGGGGAGCTGTTTTTT.

In nucleotides, the CDR3 is TGTGCCAGCAGGATACTAGGGACTACCCAAGAGACCCAGTACTTC. It translates to CASRILGTTQETQYF. This chain connects TRBV5-5 to TRBJ2-5; 7 nucleotides agree with TRBD2. This CDR3 has 15 amino acids. Germline V gene lookup returns CDR1 SGHKS and CDR2 YYEKEE (reference sequence). V was pared by 5 bases and J by 1 base, with 8 bases of the junction left unmatched.

The chain employs TRBV21-1 and TRBJ2-7; the DNA was not compared with TRBD1, the D call given in the table. TRBV21-1 is a known pseudogene. The CDR3 spans 17 residues. The DNA of the CDR3 is TGTGCCAGCAGCTCGACGCGGCAGGGACAGCTTATCTACGAGCAGTACTTC. Its protein is CASSSTRQGQLIYEQYF.

The V gene is TRBV6-1, the J gene TRBJ1-6; D uncertain. CDR3 length: 13 residues. Germline loops: CDR1 MNHNS, CDR2 SASEGT. Trimming took 8 bases from V and 6 from J, leaving 11 bases between them. The CDR3 DNA is TGTGCCAGCCAACGGGTCCCTAATTCACCCCTCCACTTT. Protein sequence: CASQRVPNSPLHF.

The chain links TRBV28 to TRBJ2-1; 7 nucleotides match TRBD1. Germline V lookup: CDR1 MDHEN, CDR2 SYDVKM. The CDR3 runs to 16 residues. The junction had 8 bases not matched to a gene; V was cut back by 5 bases and J by 1 base. The CDR3 nucleotides are TGTGCCAGCAGTGGCCGGGACAGCCTTTCCTACAATGAGCAGTTCTTC. It codes for CASSGRDSLSYNEQFF.

This rearrangement joins TRBV19 to TRBJ1-1; D ambiguous. V dropped 5 bases and J dropped 4 bases, with 14 bases sitting between them. Per germline, CDR1 LNHDA and CDR2 SQIVND (reference sequence). The CDR3 spans 14 residues. The CDR3 DNA reads TGTGCCAGTAGTGATACGGGAGGGAGCACTGAAGCTTTCTTT. Translation gives CASSDTGGSTEAFF.

The V call is TRBV9, the J call TRBJ1-1, with a tentative D call TRBD1 (6 bases). V shed 3 bases and J shed 4 bases, with 7 bases lying between them. CDR3 length: 12 residues. In germline, CDR1 is SGDLS, CDR2 YYNGEE. CDR3 in amino acids: CASSGGGTEAFF. The CDR3 DNA reads as TGTGCCAGCAGCGGAGGGGGCACTGAAGCTTTCTTT.

This clone was recorded only once. DNA of the CDR3: TGTGCCAGCAGCTCACGCGGACTAGCGGGAGAAAATGAGCAGTTCTTC. It codes for CASSSRGLAGENEQFF. The chain uses TRBV7-9 and TRBJ2-1; 13 positions agree with TRBD2. Trimming cost V 4 bases and J 7 bases; bases outside gene matches: 7. Germline CDR1 is SEHNR and CDR2 is FQNEAQ (reference sequence). CDR3 length: 16 amino acids.

This rearrangement joins TRBV7-9 to TRBJ2-7, with D maybe TRBD1 (5 bases). CDR1 and CDR2 from the germline V gene are SEHNR and FQNEAQ (reference sequence). The CDR3 extends over 13 amino acids. Trimming took 5 bases from V and 3 from J, leaving 11 bases between them. CDR3 protein: CASSPIQGYEQYF. CDR3 coding DNA: TGTGCCAGCAGCCCGATTCAGGGCTACGAGCAGTACTTC.

This sequence joins TRBV27 and TRBJ1-5; D is undetermined. V gave up 3 bases and J gave up 1 base, with 19 bases separating them. Germline CDR1 is MNHEY and CDR2 is SMNVEV (reference sequence). The CDR3 has 18 amino acids. The CDR3 bases are TGTGCCAGCAGTTTTTCACCTCCGGAGATAACCAGCAATCAGCCCCAGCATTTT. Protein sequence: CASSFSPPEITSNQPQHF.

The V and J genes are TRBV30 and TRBJ2-6; a possible D gene is TRBD2 (5 bases). Trimming removed 1 base from V and 0 bases from J, with 13 bases in between. The CDR3 spans 17 residues. The V gene's germline CDR1 is GTSNPN and CDR2 SVGIG (reference sequence). CDR3 loop: CAWSDPGSSSGANVLTF. DNA for the CDR3: TGTGCCTGGAGTGACCCGGGATCAAGCTCTGGGGCCAACGTCCTGACTTTC.

V and J are TRBV7-2 and TRBJ2-3; 7 bases are shared with TRBD2. Germline assignment: CDR1 SGHTA and CDR2 FQGNSA. V was pared by 2 bases and J by 3 bases, with 8 bases of the junction left unmatched. The CDR3 loop spans 16 amino acids. CDR3 residues: CASSLRLSGTTDTQYF. CDR3 DNA sequence: TGTGCCAGCAGCTTAAGGCTCAGCGGGACTACAGATACGCAGTATTTT.

V gene TRBV18 combines with J gene TRBJ1-5; 8 positions agree with TRBD1. Germline trimming cut 3 bases from V and 3 bases from J; bases unmatched to any gene: 13. This CDR3 has 18 residues. Germline values: CDR1 KGHSH, CDR2 LQKENI. CDR3 DNA: TGTGCCAGCTCACCTACACTCCTTTGGGACAGGCACAATCAGCCCCAGCATTTT. Amino acids: CASSPTLLWDRHNQPQHF. Supplemented by reference TRBV18 and TRBJ1-5, the full variable domain reads NAGVMQNPRHLVRRRGQEARLRCSPMKGHSHVYWYRQLPEEGLKFMVYLQKENIIDESGMPKERFSAEFPKEGPSILRIQQVVRGDSAAYFCASSPTLLWDRHNQPQHFGDGTRLSIL.

CDR3 DNA sequence: TGTGCCAGCAGCCGCGACAGGCGGAATGAGCAGTTCTTC. Translating it yields CASSRDRRNEQFF. The rearrangement joins TRBV5-8 to TRBJ2-1, with a weak D call TRBD1 (6 bases). This CDR3 is 13 amino acids long. V was trimmed by 4 bases and J by 7 bases, leaving 12 bases between them. The germline gives CDR1 SGHTS, CDR2 YDEGEE.